This T cell receptor (beta chain) is drawn from a study of cytomegalovirus exposure and HLA in healthy donors. In this sample, this clone turned up a few times. Its antigen is unidentified. Other DNA variants within this sample encode the same CDR3. This table comes from immunoSEQ multiplex PCR, and its TCRdb copy is limited to in-frame clones, with some not included. Of about 330,000 clones listed, roughly 90% are singletons. Study-wide results and caveats: Generally TCR sequences proved uncommon, though certain public TCRs appeared in numerous donors. Specificity for CMV antigens was confirmed in vitro for a few of the CMV-associated chains. One later analysis, an examination of the 100 to 150 validation repertoires, found that first-cohort TCR clusters tended to co-occur in them.

The sequence was obtained from a woman aged 18-35 years in good health and CMV-seronegative. Specimen: PBMCs.

The CDR3, as DNA: TGTGCCATCAGGAGGACAGGGGAAAACACTGAAGCTTTCTTT. This sequence encodes CAIRRTGENTEAFF. This sequence joins TRBV10-3 and TRBJ1-1, with TRBD1 matching 9 bases. The CDR3 runs to 14 residues. V shed 6 bases and J 2 bases; nucleotides not matched to a gene: 4. Germline loops: CDR1 ENHRY, CDR2 SYGVKD.